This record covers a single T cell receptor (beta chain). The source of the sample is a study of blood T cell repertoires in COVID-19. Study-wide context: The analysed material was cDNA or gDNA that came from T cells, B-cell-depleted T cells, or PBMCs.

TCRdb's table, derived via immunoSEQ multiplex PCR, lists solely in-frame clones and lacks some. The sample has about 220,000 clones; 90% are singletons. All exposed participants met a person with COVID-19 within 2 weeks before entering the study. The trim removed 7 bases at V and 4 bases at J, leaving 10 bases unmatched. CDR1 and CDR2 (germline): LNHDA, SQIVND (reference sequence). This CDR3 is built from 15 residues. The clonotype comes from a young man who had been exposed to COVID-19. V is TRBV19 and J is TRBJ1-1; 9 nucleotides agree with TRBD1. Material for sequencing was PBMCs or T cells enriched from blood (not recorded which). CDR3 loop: CASIGGQGGSTEAFF. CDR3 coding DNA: TGTGCCAGTATTGGGGGACAGGGCGGGAGCACTGAAGCTTTCTTT.